The rows below give T cell receptor beta chains drawn from one sample of a study of blood T cell repertoires in COVID-19. The data were produced by immunoSEQ multiplex PCR, yet TCRdb's version contains in-frame clones alone and is incomplete. The sample has around 300,000 clones; nearly 90% are singletons. Material: PBMCs or T cells enriched from blood (not recorded which). These receptors all come from a woman aged 25 to 39 who had recovered from COVID-19. Each CDR3 is given with its conserved first and last residue. Each record gives: CDR3 protein, CDR3 DNA, J gene, V gene, D gene. A D gene is named only where the DNA matches it firmly.

CDR3 protein: CASSPMPGNTEAFF
CDR3 DNA: TGTGCCAGTAGTCCGATGCCAGGGAACACTGAAGCTTTCTTT
J gene: TRBJ1-1
V gene: TRBV19
D gene: -

CDR3 protein: CASSPTSESYNEQFF
CDR3 DNA: TGTGCCAGCAGCCCCACTAGCGAAAGCTACAATGAGCAGTTCTTC
J gene: TRBJ2-1
V gene: TRBV7-9
D gene: TRBD2

CDR3 protein: CASSSTGTGYNEQFF
CDR3 DNA: TGTGCCAGCAGCTCAACCGGGACTGGCTACAATGAGCAGTTCTTC
J gene: TRBJ2-1
V gene: TRBV7-8
D gene: -

CDR3 protein: CATSEPGESQPQHF
CDR3 DNA: TGTGCCACCAGTGAACCAGGGGAGTCACAGCCCCAGCATTTT
J gene: TRBJ1-5
V gene: TRBV24-1
D gene: -

CDR3 protein: CASSLPTGYNEQFF
CDR3 DNA: TGTGCCAGCAGCTTACCGACAGGGTACAATGAGCAGTTCTTC
J gene: TRBJ2-1
V gene: TRBV28
D gene: TRBD1

CDR3 protein: CASSALGLAVNSYEQYF
CDR3 DNA: TGTGCCAGCAGTGCACTCGGACTAGCGGTAAACTCCTACGAGCAGTACTTC
J gene: TRBJ2-7
V gene: TRBV28
D gene: TRBD2

CDR3 protein: CASKGHYDSNQPQHF
CDR3 DNA: TGTGCCAGTAAGGGACATTACGATAGCAATCAGCCCCAGCATTTT
J gene: TRBJ1-5
V gene: TRBV6-5
D gene: -

CDR3 protein: CASSFGTSGRSGNEQFF
CDR3 DNA: TGCGCCAGCAGCTTTGGGACTAGCGGGAGGTCTGGGAATGAGCAGTTCTTC
J gene: TRBJ2-1
V gene: TRBV5-1
D gene: TRBD2

CDR3 protein: CASSLAVTGVDTQYF
CDR3 DNA: TGCGCCAGCAGCTTGGCCGTTACAGGGGTCGATACGCAGTATTTT
J gene: TRBJ2-3
V gene: TRBV5-1
D gene: TRBD1

CDR3 protein: CASRTGYPTAGANVLTF
CDR3 DNA: TGTGCCAGCAGGACAGGGTACCCCACGGCGGGGGCCAACGTCCTGACTTTC
J gene: TRBJ2-6
V gene: TRBV27
D gene: TRBD1

CDR3 protein: CASSLYRGRGTEAFF
CDR3 DNA: TGTGCCAGCAGCTTATACAGGGGAAGAGGTACTGAAGCTTTCTTT
J gene: TRBJ1-1
V gene: TRBV5-8
D gene: TRBD1

CDR3 protein: CASSLAVPRWAKSSGYTF
CDR3 DNA: TGCGCCAGCAGCTTGGCCGTTCCCAGGTGGGCTAAGTCGAGCGGCTACACCTTC
J gene: TRBJ1-2
V gene: TRBV5-1
D gene: -

CDR3 protein: CASSETGTISANEKLFF
CDR3 DNA: TGCGCCAGCAGTGAGACAGGGACAATTTCGGCTAATGAAAAACTGTTTTTT
J gene: TRBJ1-4
V gene: TRBV10-2
D gene: -

CDR3 protein: CASRRAYEQYF
CDR3 DNA: TGTGCCAGCAGGAGGGCCTACGAGCAGTACTTC
J gene: TRBJ2-7
V gene: TRBV3-1/TRBV3-2
D gene: -